Below are 20 T cell receptor beta chains sequenced from a single sample in a study of CD8 T cells in Susac syndrome. Roughly 0.5 to 1 ug RNA was reverse transcribed with random hexamers. TCRdb re-derived calls from the immunoSEQ multiplex PCR reads in MiXCR, one entry per CDR3 protein. This sample carries about 180,000 distinct CDR3 sequences, around 94% of them seen once, and the ten largest clones take more than 0.08%. Sequencing was performed on CD4+ T cells from PBMCs. The receptors here all came from a human donor with Susac syndrome.

The CDR3 bases are TGTGCCAGCAGCCCACGACCACACTTCGCCTACGAGCAGTACTTC. This translates into CASSPRPHFAYEQYF. V gene TRBV21-1 combines with J gene TRBJ2-7. TRBV21-1 is noted as a pseudogene. The CDR3 is made up of 15 amino acids.

This chain links TRBV6-5 with TRBJ2-2; D remains ambiguous. V was shortened by 2 bases and J by 6 bases, with 16 bases between the two germline ends. The CDR3 is 16 amino acids. Germline CDR1 reads MNHEY; CDR2 reads SVGAGI. This chain's CDR3 is CASSYVSPASPGELFF. The CDR3 bases are TGTGCCAGCAGTTACGTTTCCCCGGCCAGTCCCGGGGAGCTGTTTTTT.

This clonotype appeared once. The chain employs TRBV6-1 and TRBJ1-1; 8 nucleotides match TRBD1. Looked up from germline, CDR1 is MNHNS and CDR2 is SASEGT. The CDR3 is made up of 16 amino acids. The V and J ends lost 3 bases and 6 bases, in that order; junction bases with no gene match: 12. CDR3 coding DNA: TGTGCCAGCAGTGAGCTTGAGGGCAGGGGGCCGTCTGAAGCTTTCTTT. Amino acid sequence: CASSELEGRGPSEAFF.

The chain couples TRBV15 to TRBJ2-5; 7 bases match TRBD1. The CDR3 is 16 amino acids. J lost 2 bases, V lost 0 bases, and 6 bases had no gene match. CDR1 and CDR2 (germline): LNHNV, YYDKDF (reference sequence). The CDR3 bases are TGTGCCACCAGCAGAGATCGCGCAGGGGGACAAGAGACCCAGTACTTC. Its protein is CATSRDRAGGQETQYF.

This chain connects TRBV29-1 to TRBJ2-7; 8 bases map to TRBD1. The CDR3 spans 13 residues. CDR1 and CDR2 (germline): SQVTM, ANQGSEA. J lost 1 base, V lost 6 bases, and 5 bases had no gene match. The CDR3 nucleotides are TGCAGCGTATTGACAGGGGAGTCCTACGAGCAGTACTTC. Translation: CSVLTGESYEQYF.

The genes are TRBV18 and TRBJ1-2; D perhaps matches TRBD1 (5 bases). The V gene lost 3 bases and the J gene lost 8 bases, with 13 bases spanning the gap. The CDR3 contains 13 residues. Per the germline V gene, CDR1 is KGHSH and CDR2 is LQKENI. The CDR3 region is CASSPPGSRGYTF. The CDR3 DNA is TGTGCCAGCTCACCCCCAGGGAGCAGAGGCTACACCTTC.

This sequence joins TRBV20-1 and TRBJ2-2; D unclear. Trimming stripped 0 bases from V and 6 bases from J, with 8 bases between. CDR3 length equals 13 residues. CDR1 is DFQATT and CDR2 is SNEGSKA in the germline V gene (reference sequence). The DNA for the CDR3 is TGCAGTGCTAGAGATTTGGGGTCCGGGGAGCTGTTTTTT. Protein sequence: CSARDLGSGELFF.

The chain combines TRBV6-5 with TRBJ2-7; D may be TRBD1 (6 bases). Germline CDR1 is MNHEY and CDR2 is SVGAGI. CDR3 length equals 15 residues. The V end was cut by 6 bases, the J end by 2 bases, with 17 bases between. CDR3 loop: CASRMSQGFTYEQYF. CDR3 DNA: TGTGCCAGCAGGATGTCTCAGGGGTTCACCTACGAGCAGTACTTC.

V usage is TRBV29-1 and J usage is TRBJ2-7; 8 bases map to TRBD2. The CDR3 extends over 13 amino acids. Germline loops: CDR1 SQVTM, CDR2 ANQGSEA. V lost 4 bases to trimming and J lost 5 bases; unmatched junction nucleotides: 7. The CDR3 nucleotides read TGCAGCGTTGGATTTGCTAGCGGGCACGAGCAGTACTTC. It codes for CSVGFASGHEQYF.

The chain uses TRBV7-3 and TRBJ1-2; 8 bases match TRBD1. Looked up from germline, CDR1 is SGHTA and CDR2 is FQGTGA. The CDR3 contains 13 residues. After removal of 8 bases from V and 3 bases from J, the junction contained 5 bases not matched to a gene. The CDR3 DNA sequence: TGTGCCAGCTCCCCGACAGGGGACTATGGCTACACCTTC. This translates into CASSPTGDYGYTF. Full variable domain (missing parts from reference TRBV7-3 and TRBJ1-2): GAGVSQTPSNKVTEKGKYVELRCDPISGHTALYWYRQSLGQGPEFLIYFQGTGAADDSGLPNDRFFAVRPEGSVSTLKIQRTERGDSAVYLCASSPTGDYGYTFGSGTRLTVV.

This clonotype was seen a single time. The V gene is TRBV20-1, the J gene TRBJ1-2, with D perhaps TRBD1 (6 bases). The CDR3 has 14 amino acids. The germline V gene encodes CDR1 DFQATT and CDR2 SNEGSKA (reference sequence). Trimming removed 3 bases at V and 4 bases at J, with 15 bases between. The CDR3 sequence: CSASIPGAPYGYTF. In nucleotides, the CDR3 is TGCAGTGCTAGTATTCCGGGGGCTCCCTATGGCTACACCTTC.

The table lists this clonotype with a count of one. The chain recombines TRBV30 with TRBJ1-5, with 7 bases lining up with TRBD1. There are 14 residues in the CDR3. Losses at the gene ends were 3 bases for V and 3 bases for J; bases not matched to a gene: 5. Germline V gene data show CDR1 as GTSNPN and CDR2 as SVGIG (reference sequence). The CDR3 reads CAWSLGQYNQPQHF. The CDR3 region has the DNA TGTGCCTGGAGCCTGGGACAGTACAATCAGCCCCAGCATTTT.

The V call is TRBV7-8, the J call TRBJ2-3, with D possibly being TRBD2 (8 bases). The V gene's germline CDR1 is SGHVS and CDR2 FQNEAQ. The CDR3 is 15 amino acids. The germline V and J ends were trimmed by 5 bases and 7 bases, with 19 bases remaining between them. CDR3 DNA sequence: TGTGCCAGCAGCCTATCGGGAGGGGGCGTGCATACGCAGTATTTT. Translated: CASSLSGGGVHTQYF.

The V gene is TRBV18, the J gene TRBJ2-2; TRBD1 agrees at 7 bases. The V gene end was trimmed by 4 bases and the J gene end by 4 bases; junction bases not matched to a gene: 6. The V gene's germline CDR1 is KGHSH and CDR2 LQKENI. CDR3 size: 15 residues. The CDR3: CASSLSGTATGELFF. For the CDR3, the DNA is TGTGCCAGCTCACTCTCCGGGACAGCCACCGGGGAGCTGTTTTTT.

This clonotype was counted a few times. The V and J genes are TRBV5-1 and TRBJ2-3; TRBD1 agrees at 10 bases. The germline CDR1 and CDR2 sequences are SGHRS and YFSETQ. CDR3 length equals 17 residues. V was pared by 1 base and J by 8 bases, with 13 bases of the junction left unmatched. The CDR3, as DNA: TGCGCCAGCAGCTTGTCTCTAGACAGGGGGCGCGGAGGTACGCAGTATTTT. Translated: CASSLSLDRGRGGTQYF.

This chain uses TRBV11-2 with TRBJ2-1; 12 bases are a match to TRBD2. This CDR3 is built from 19 residues. Germline V lookup: CDR1 SGHAT, CDR2 FQNNGV. The ends lost 6 bases at V and 7 bases at J; junction bases unmatched: 19. CDR3 loop: CASRPSGRAPLDRGNEQFF. DNA for the CDR3: TGTGCCAGCAGACCTAGCGGGAGGGCCCCTTTGGATCGGGGGAATGAGCAGTTCTTC.

V gene TRBV19 combines with J gene TRBJ2-2; 7 nucleotides match TRBD1. The CDR3 sequence is 15 residues long. The J segment lost 5 bases and the V segment lost 2 bases, leaving 5 bases of the junction unmatched. Looked up from germline, CDR1 is LNHDA and CDR2 is SQIVND (reference sequence). CDR3 protein: CASSITGAETGELFF. The CDR3 coding sequence is TGTGCCAGTAGTATAACAGGGGCCGAAACCGGGGAGCTGTTTTTT.

CDR3 sequence (DNA): TGTGCCAGCAGCCACAACAGGGGGCTTAGCACCGGGGAGCTGTTTTTT. Protein product: CASSHNRGLSTGELFF. V usage is TRBV14 and J usage is TRBJ2-2; 9 bases agree with TRBD1. J was trimmed by 4 bases and V by 3 bases; bases with no gene match: 6. This CDR3 spans 16 amino acids. CDR1 and CDR2 (germline): SGHDN, FVKESK.

The chain couples TRBV30 to TRBJ2-2; the match to TRBD2 covers 10 bases. V dropped 2 bases and J dropped 2; count of bases not matched to a gene: 8. The CDR3 runs to 17 residues. Germline V gene sequence: CDR1 GTSNPN, CDR2 SVGIG (reference sequence). DNA of the CDR3: TGTGCCTGGAGTTTCTGGAGGACTAGCGGTAACACCGGGGAGCTGTTTTTT. Translating it yields CAWSFWRTSGNTGELFF.

This chain uses TRBV20-1 with TRBJ2-6; possible D gene TRBD1, 5 bases. The CDR3 runs 13 residues. Per germline, CDR1 DFQATT and CDR2 SNEGSKA (reference sequence). V was cut by 4 bases and J by 1 base, with 5 bases left in between. The CDR3 sequence: CSATGSGANVLTF. The CDR3, as DNA: TGCAGTGCTACAGGGTCTGGGGCCAACGTCCTGACTTTC.